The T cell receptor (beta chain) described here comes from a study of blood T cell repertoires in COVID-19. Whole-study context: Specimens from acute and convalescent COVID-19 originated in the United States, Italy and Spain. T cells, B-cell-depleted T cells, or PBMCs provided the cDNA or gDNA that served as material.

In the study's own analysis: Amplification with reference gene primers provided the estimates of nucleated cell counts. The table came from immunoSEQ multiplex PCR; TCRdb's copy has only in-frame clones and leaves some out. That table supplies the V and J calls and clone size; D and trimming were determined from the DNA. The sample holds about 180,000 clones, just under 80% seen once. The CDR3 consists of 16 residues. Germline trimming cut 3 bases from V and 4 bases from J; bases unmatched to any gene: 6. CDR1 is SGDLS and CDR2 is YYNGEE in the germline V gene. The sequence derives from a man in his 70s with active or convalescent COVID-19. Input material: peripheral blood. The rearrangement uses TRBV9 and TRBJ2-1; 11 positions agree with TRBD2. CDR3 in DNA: TGTGCCAGCAGCGAATCCGGGACTAGCGGATACAATGAGCAGTTCTTC. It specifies CASSESGTSGYNEQFF. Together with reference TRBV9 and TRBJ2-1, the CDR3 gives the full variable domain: DSGVTQTPKHLITATGQRVTLRCSPRSGDLSVYWYQQSLDQGLQFLIQYYNGEERAKGNILERFSAQQFPDLHSELNLSSLELGDSALYFCASSESGTSGYNEQFFGPGTRLTVL.